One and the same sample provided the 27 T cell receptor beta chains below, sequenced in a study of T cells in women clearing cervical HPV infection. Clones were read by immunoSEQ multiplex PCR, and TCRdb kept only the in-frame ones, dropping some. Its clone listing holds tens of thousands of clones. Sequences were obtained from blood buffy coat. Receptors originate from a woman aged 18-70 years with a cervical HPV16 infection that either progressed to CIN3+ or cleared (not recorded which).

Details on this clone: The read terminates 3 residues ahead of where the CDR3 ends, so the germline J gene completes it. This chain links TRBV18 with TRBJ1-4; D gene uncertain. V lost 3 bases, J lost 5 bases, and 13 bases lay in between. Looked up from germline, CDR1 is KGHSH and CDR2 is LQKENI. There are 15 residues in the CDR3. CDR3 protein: CASSPRTPPNEKLFF. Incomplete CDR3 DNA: TGTGCCAGCTCACCGAGGACTCCCCCAAATGAAAAA.

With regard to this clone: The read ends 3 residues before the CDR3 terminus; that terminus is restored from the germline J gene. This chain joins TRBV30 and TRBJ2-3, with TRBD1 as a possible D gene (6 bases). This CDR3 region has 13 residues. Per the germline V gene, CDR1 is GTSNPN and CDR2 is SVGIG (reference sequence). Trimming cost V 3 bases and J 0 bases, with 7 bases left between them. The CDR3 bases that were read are TGTGCCTGGAGGGGGGCAAGCACAGATACG. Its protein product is CAWRGASTDT. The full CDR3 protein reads CAWRGASTDTQYF.

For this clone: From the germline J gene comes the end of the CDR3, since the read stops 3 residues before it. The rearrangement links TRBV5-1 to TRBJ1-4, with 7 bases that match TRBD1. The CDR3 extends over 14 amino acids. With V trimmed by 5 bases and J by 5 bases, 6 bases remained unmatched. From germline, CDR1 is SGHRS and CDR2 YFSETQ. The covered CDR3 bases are TGCGCCAGCAGTTTTGACAGGGCCAATGAAAAA. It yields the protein CASSFDRANEK. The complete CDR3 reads CASSFDRANEKLFF.

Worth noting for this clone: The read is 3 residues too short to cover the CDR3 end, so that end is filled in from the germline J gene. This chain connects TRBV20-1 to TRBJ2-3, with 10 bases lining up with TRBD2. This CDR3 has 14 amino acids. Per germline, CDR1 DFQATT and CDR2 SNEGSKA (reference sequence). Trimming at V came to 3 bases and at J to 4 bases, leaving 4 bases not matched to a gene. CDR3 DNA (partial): TGCAGTGCTAGTTTCCTAGCGGGGGCAGATACG. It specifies CSASFLAGADT. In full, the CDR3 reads CSASFLAGADTQYF.

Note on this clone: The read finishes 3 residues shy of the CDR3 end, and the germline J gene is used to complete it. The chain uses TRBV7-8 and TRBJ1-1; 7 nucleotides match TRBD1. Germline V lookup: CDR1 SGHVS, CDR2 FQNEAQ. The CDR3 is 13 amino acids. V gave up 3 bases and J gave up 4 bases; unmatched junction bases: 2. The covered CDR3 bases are TGTGCCAGCAGCTTGACAGGGACCACTGAA. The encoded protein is CASSLTGTTE. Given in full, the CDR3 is CASSLTGTTEAFF.

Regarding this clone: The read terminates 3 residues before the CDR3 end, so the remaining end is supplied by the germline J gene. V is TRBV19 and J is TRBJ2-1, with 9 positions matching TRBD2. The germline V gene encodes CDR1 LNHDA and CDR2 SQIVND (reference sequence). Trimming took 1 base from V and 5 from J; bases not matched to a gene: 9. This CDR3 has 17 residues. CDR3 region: CASSIVVRAGGDNEQFF. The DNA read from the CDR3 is TGTGCCAGTAGTATAGTAGTTCGAGCGGGAGGAGACAATGAG.

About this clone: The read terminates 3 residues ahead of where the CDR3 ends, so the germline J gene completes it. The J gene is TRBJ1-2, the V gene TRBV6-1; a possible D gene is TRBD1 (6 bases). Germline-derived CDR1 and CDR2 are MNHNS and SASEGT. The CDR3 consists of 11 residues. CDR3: CASSEHREYTF. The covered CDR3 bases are TGTGCCAGCAGTGAGCACAGGGAA.

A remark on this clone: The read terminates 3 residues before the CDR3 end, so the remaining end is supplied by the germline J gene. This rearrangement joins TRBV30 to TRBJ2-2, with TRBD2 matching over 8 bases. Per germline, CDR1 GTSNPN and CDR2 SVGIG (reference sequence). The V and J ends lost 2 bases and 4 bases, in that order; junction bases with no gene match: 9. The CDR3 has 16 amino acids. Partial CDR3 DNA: TGTGCCTGGAGTTACACAGGACTAGCCGGCACCGGGGAG. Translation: CAWSYTGLAGTGE. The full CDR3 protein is CAWSYTGLAGTGELFF. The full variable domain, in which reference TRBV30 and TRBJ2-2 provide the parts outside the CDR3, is SQTIHQWPATLVQPVGSPLSLECTVEGTSNPNLYWYRQAAGRGLQLLFYSVGIGQISSEVPQNLSASRPQDRQFILSSKKLLLSDSGFYLCAWSYTGLAGTGELFFGEGSRLTVL.

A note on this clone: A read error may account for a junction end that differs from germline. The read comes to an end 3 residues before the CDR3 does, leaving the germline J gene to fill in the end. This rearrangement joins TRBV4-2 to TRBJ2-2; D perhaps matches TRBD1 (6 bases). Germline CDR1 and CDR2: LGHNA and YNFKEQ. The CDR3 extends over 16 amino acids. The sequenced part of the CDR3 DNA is TGCGCCAGCAGCCAAGATCCACAGGGATTGACCGGGGAG. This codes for CASSQDPQGLTGE. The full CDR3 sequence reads CASSQDPQGLTGELFF.

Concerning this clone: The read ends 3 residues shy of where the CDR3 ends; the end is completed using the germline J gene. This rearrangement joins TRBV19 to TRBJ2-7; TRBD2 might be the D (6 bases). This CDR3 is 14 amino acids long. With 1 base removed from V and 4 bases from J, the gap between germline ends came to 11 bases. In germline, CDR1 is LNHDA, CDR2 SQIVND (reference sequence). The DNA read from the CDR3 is TGTGCCAGTAGTATAGGACCCAGCGGGTACGAG. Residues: CASSIGPSGYE. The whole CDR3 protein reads CASSIGPSGYEQYF.

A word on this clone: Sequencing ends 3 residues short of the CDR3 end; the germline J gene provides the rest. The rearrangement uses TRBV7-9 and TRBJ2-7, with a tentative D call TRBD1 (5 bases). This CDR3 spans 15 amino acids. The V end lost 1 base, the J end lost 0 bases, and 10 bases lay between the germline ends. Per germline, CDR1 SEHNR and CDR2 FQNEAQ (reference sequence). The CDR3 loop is CASSLEQAISYEQYF. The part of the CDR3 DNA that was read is TGTGCCAGCAGCTTAGAACAGGCTATCTCCTACGAG.

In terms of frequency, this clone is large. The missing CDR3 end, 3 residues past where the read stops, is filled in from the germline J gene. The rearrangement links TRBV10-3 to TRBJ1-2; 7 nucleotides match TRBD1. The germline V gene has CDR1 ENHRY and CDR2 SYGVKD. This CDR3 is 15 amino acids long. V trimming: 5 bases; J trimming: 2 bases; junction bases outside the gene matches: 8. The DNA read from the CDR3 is TGTGCCATCAGTCGAGGGGGCCATTTAAACTATGGC. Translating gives CAISRGGHLNYG. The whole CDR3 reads CAISRGGHLNYGYTF.

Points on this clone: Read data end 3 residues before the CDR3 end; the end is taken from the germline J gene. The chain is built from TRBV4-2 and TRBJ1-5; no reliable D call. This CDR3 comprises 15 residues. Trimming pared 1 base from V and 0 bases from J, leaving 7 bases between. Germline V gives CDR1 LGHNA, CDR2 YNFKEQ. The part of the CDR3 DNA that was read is TGTGCCAGCAGCCAAGCCCCTAATAGCAATCAGCCC. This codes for CASSQAPNSNQP. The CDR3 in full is CASSQAPNSNQPQHF.

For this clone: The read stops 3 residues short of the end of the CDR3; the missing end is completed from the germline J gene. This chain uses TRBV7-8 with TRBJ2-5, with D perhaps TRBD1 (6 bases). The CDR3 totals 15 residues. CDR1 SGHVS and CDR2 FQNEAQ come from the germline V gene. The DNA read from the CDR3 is TGTGCCAGCAGCTTAGCGGGGGCCCGGCGAGATACC. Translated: CASSLAGARRDT. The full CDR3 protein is CASSLAGARRDTQYF.

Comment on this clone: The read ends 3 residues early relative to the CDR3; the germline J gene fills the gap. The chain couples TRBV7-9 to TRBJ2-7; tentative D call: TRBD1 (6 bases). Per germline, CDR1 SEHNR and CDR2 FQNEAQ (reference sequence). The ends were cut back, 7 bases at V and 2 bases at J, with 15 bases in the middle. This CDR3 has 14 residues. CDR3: CASTPWGQPYEQYF. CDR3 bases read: TGTGCCAGCACCCCCTGGGGGCAACCCTACGAG.

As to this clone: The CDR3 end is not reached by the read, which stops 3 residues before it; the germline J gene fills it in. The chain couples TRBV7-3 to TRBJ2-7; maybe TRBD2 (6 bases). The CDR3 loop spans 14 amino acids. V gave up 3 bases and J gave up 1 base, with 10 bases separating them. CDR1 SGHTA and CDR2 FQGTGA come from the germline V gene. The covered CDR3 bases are TGTGCCAGCAGCTTTACTAGCACTTCCTACGAG. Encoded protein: CASSFTSTSYE. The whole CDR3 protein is CASSFTSTSYEQYF.

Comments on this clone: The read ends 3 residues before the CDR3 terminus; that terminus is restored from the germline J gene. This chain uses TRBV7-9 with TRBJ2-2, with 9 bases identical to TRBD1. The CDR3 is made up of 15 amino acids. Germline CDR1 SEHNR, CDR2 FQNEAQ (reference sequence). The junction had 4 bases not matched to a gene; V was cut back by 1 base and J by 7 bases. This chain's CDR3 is CASSLGDRAHGELFF. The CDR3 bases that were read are TGTGCCAGCAGCTTAGGGGACAGGGCGCACGGGGAG.

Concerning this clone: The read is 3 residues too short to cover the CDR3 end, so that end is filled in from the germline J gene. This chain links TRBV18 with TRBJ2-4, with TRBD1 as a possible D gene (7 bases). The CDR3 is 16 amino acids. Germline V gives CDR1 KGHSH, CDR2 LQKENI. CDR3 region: CASSPEDRVQHSGQYF. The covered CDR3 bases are TGTGCCAGCTCACCGGAAGACAGGGTTCAGCATAGCGGT.

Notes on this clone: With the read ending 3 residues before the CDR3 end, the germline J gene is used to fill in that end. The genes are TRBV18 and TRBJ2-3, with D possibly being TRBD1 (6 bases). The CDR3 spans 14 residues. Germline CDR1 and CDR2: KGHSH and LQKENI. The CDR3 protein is CASSPDRNMQPQYF. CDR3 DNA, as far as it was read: TGTGCCAGCTCACCGGACAGAAATATGCAGCCG.

The DNA read from the CDR3 is TGTGCCAGCTCACCCGGGACTAGCGGGAGCAATGAG. This gives the protein CASSPGTSGSNE. The complete CDR3 protein is CASSPGTSGSNEQFF. This rearrangement joins TRBV18 to TRBJ2-1; 14 bases are a match to TRBD2. The CDR3 is cut off 3 residues early in the read; its end comes from the germline J gene. V lost 3 bases, J lost 6 bases, and 1 base stayed unmatched. Germline loops: CDR1 KGHSH, CDR2 LQKENI. The CDR3 runs to 15 residues.

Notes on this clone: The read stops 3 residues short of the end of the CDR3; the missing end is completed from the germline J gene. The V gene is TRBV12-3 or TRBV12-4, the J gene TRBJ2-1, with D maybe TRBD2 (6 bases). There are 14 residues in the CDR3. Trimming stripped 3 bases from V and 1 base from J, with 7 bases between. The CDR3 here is CASSLSGSYNEQFF. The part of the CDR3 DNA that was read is TGTGCCAGCAGTTTGAGCGGGTCCTACAATGAG.

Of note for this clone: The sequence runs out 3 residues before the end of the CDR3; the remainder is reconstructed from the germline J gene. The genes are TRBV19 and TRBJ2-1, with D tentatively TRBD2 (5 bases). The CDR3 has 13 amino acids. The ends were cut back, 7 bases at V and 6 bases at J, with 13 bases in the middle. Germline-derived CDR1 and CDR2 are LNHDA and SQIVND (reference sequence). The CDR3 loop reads CASNPYRGNEQFF. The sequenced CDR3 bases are TGTGCCAGTAATCCTTATCGGGGCAATGAG.

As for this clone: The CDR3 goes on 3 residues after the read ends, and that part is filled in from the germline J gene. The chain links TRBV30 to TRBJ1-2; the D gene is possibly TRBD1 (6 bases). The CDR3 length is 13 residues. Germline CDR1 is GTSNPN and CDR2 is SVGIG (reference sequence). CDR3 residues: CAWSVGGAQDYTF. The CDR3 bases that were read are TGTGCCTGGAGTGTAGGGGGGGCCCAAGAC. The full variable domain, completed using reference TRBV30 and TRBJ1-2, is SQTIHQWPATLVQPVGSPLSLECTVEGTSNPNLYWYRQAAGRGLQLLFYSVGIGQISSEVPQNLSASRPQDRQFILSSKKLLLSDSGFYLCAWSVGGAQDYTFGSGTRLTVV.

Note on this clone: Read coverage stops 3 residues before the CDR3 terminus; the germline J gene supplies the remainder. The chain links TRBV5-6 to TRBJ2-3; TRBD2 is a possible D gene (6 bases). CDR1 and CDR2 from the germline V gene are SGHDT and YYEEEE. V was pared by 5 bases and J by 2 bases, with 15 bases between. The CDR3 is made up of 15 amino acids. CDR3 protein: CASRAWGENTDTQYF. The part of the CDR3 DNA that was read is TGTGCCAGCAGGGCTTGGGGGGAAAACACAGATACG.

The sequenced part of the CDR3 DNA is TGTGCCTGGAGTCACAGGGCTCCCTATAATTCACCG. It codes for CAWSHRAPYNSP. The full CDR3 is CAWSHRAPYNSPLFF. The V gene is TRBV30, the J gene TRBJ2-2; perhaps TRBD1 as D (6 bases). The read stops 3 residues short of the end of the CDR3; the missing end is completed from the germline J gene. This CDR3 has 15 amino acids. Germline CDR1 is GTSNPN and CDR2 is SVGIG (reference sequence). Based on the CDR3 plus reference TRBV30 and TRBJ2-2, the full variable domain is SQTIHQWPATLVQPVGSPLSLECTVEGTSNPNLYWYRQAAGRGLQLLFYSVGIGQISSEVPQNLSASRPQDRQFILSSKKLLLSDSGFYLCAWSHRAPYNSPLFFGEGSRLTVL.

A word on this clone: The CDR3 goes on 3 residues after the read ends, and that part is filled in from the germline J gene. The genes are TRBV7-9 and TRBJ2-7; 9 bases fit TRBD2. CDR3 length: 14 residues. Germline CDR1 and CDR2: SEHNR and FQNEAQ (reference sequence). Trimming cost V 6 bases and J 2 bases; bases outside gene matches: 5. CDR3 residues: CASSFSGSAYEQYF. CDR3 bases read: TGTGCCAGCAGTTTTAGCGGGAGCGCCTACGAG.

The CDR3: CSAETGGEYQPQHF. CDR3 bases read: TGCAGTGCTGAGACAGGGGGGGAATATCAGCCC. This sequence joins TRBV20-1 and TRBJ1-5; 9 positions agree with TRBD1. Sequencing ends 3 residues short of the CDR3 end; the germline J gene provides the rest. Per the germline V gene, CDR1 is DFQATT and CDR2 is SNEGSKA (reference sequence). Trimming cost V 5 bases and J 5 bases; bases outside gene matches: 7. The CDR3 totals 14 residues.